This TCR beta chain was sequenced during a study of beta chain features in type 1 diabetes. General study findings and limits: PCR might pick shorter templates more often, in the same way for patients and controls. There were fewer insertions and more deletions at the VDJ junctions of type 1 diabetes patients. Shortening that was moderate but significant affected the TCRB CDR3s of Type 1 diabetes patients in all four CD4+ subsets.

Expressed TCRB transcripts were sequenced because the entire RNA isolate underwent reverse transcription. Naive, central memory and regulatory T cell samples yielded around 3.5 million reads on average. Some clones are missing from TCRdb's copy, which holds only in-frame ones; the method was immunoSEQ multiplex PCR. The sample yields 250,000 to 300,000 clones, more than 13% seen once. With regard to this clone: The antigen remains unidentified.

V lost 4 bases and J lost 5, with 23 bases in between. CDR3 length equals 18 residues. Germline loops: CDR1 SGHDN, CDR2 FVKESK. Stem cell-like memory, regulatory, central memory and naive CD4+ cells were sorted via CD45RO/CCR7/CD25/CD127/CD95/CD27. The sequence came from a man aged 30 to 45 with type 1 diabetes. This sequence joins TRBV14 and TRBJ2-2; no clear D. Sequenced material: naive CD4+ T cells from blood. The CDR3 DNA follows: TGTGCCAGCAGCCCTAAGCTTACCACGACCCGGCGGACCGGGGAGCTGTTTTTT. Amino acid sequence: CASSPKLTTTRRTGELFF.